One and the same sample provided the 26 T cell receptor beta chains below, sequenced in a study of blood T cell repertoires in COVID-19 (dated by TCRdb to 2019 to 2021). The library was generated by the immunoSEQ multiplex PCR assay. TCRdb's version of the immuneACCESS table is confined to in-frame rearrangements and falls short of the full clone set. An unresolved V gene accounts for under half of the shortfall where checked; the remainder is of unknown origin. Present in this sample are about 250,000 clones, 87% of which were seen just once. Just over 2.5% of the sample comes from the top ten. Sequencing was done on a sample of PBMCs or T cells enriched from blood (not recorded which). Receptors originate from a woman aged 25 to 45 with acute COVID-19.

This clone was observed a few times. The V and J genes are TRBV7-8 and TRBJ1-1, with D maybe TRBD1 (5 bases). This CDR3 is 14 amino acids long. From germline, CDR1 is SGHVS and CDR2 FQNEAQ. V lost 5 bases to trimming and J lost 5 bases, with 15 bases between them. The CDR3 region has the DNA TGTGCCAGCAGCCCCGGTCGGGGGGGGACTGAAGCTTTCTTT. It encodes CASSPGRGGTEAFF. The full variable domain, in which reference TRBV7-8 and TRBJ1-1 provide the parts outside the CDR3, is GAGVSQSPRYKVAKRGQDVALRCDPISGHVSLFWYQQALGQGPEFLTYFQNEAQLDKSGLPSDRFFAERPEGSVSTLKIQRTQQEDSAVYLCASSPGRGGTEAFFGQGTRLTVV.

The genes are TRBV6-4 and TRBJ2-1, with 13 bases identical to TRBD2. This CDR3 is 14 amino acids long. V lost 5 bases to trimming and J lost 10 bases; unmatched junction nucleotides: 5. Germline V lookup: CDR1 MRHNA, CDR2 SNTAGT. The CDR3 spells CASSSGTSGEEQFF. In nucleotides, the CDR3 is TGTGCCAGCAGTTCCGGGACTAGCGGGGAAGAGCAGTTCTTC.

This clone was detected once. The CDR3 protein is CASSLRQVSSYEQYF. CDR3 coding DNA: TGTGCCAGCAGCCTCAGACAGGTATCATCCTACGAGCAGTACTTC. The chain is built from TRBV7-6 and TRBJ2-7; tentatively, D is TRBD1 (6 bases). Germline V lookup: CDR1 SGHVS, CDR2 FNYEAQ. The CDR3 contains 15 residues. Trimming stripped 5 bases from V and 1 base from J, with 15 bases between.

The chain uses TRBV27 and TRBJ1-2; TRBD1 is a possible D gene (5 bases). Germline V gene sequence: CDR1 MNHEY, CDR2 SMNVEV (reference sequence). This CDR3 contains 13 residues. The V and J ends lost 3 bases and 6 bases respectively, with 11 bases between them. The CDR3 spells CASSFSGWDGYTF. DNA of the CDR3: TGTGCCAGCAGTTTTTCAGGGTGGGATGGCTACACCTTC.

V is TRBV7-2 and J is TRBJ2-7; 7 bases match TRBD2. CDR1 and CDR2 (germline): SGHTA, FQGNSA. The CDR3 covers 15 residues. V dropped 0 bases and J dropped 0; count of bases not matched to a gene: 2. This chain's CDR3 is CASSLATGGSYEQYF. Written as DNA, the CDR3 is TGTGCCAGCAGCTTAGCGACGGGGGGCTCCTACGAGCAGTACTTC.

The chain employs TRBV4-1 and TRBJ1-4, with 9 nucleotides matching TRBD1. Germline V CDR1 and CDR2: MGHRA, YSYEKL. V was clipped by 0 bases and J by 6 bases; unmatched bases: 2. The CDR3 is 15 residues long. The CDR3 DNA follows: TGCGCCAGCAGCCAAGAGAGGACAGGGGATGAAAAACTGTTTTTT. Translated: CASSQERTGDEKLFF.

The V gene is TRBV7-9, the J gene TRBJ1-2; 10 positions agree with TRBD1. Looked up from germline, CDR1 is SEHNR and CDR2 is FQNEAQ (reference sequence). V was clipped by 1 base and J by 3 bases; unmatched bases: 8. This CDR3 spans 17 amino acids. CDR3 DNA sequence: TGTGCCAGCAGCTTAGATTTGGGCGGACAGGGGGACTATGGCTACACCTTC. This gives the protein CASSLDLGGQGDYGYTF.

The chain uses TRBV7-9 and TRBJ1-3; D uncertain. The germline V gene encodes CDR1 SEHNR and CDR2 FQNEAQ (reference sequence). Trimming removed 2 bases at V and 1 base at J, with 18 bases between. There are 18 residues in the CDR3. CDR3 bases: TGTGCCAGCAGCTTAATTTTCCTCAGCGAGAGGTCTGGAAACACCATATATTTT. Protein: CASSLIFLSERSGNTIYF.

The chain joins TRBV6-5 to TRBJ1-5; D ambiguous. The CDR3 totals 12 residues. From germline, CDR1 is MNHEY and CDR2 SVGAGI. The V and J ends lost 4 bases and 3 bases respectively, with 4 bases between them. The CDR3 region has the DNA TGTGCCAGCAGTTCCTACAATCAGCCCCAGCATTTT. Amino acids: CASSSYNQPQHF.

The rearrangement joins TRBV27 to TRBJ2-7; D possibly corresponds to TRBD2 (6 bases). Germline V lookup: CDR1 MNHEY, CDR2 SMNVEV (reference sequence). The CDR3 has 13 amino acids. V lost 8 bases, J lost 4 bases, and 15 bases lay in between. The DNA for the CDR3 is TGTGCCAGCCGTTCGGGGGAACGGTACGAGCAGTACTTC. Protein: CASRSGERYEQYF.

The V gene is TRBV4-3, the J gene TRBJ2-7; D might be TRBD2 (5 bases). V was shortened by 2 bases and J by 0 bases, with 8 bases between the two germline ends. Germline values: CDR1 LGHNA, CDR2 YSLEER. The CDR3 extends over 14 amino acids. The CDR3 nucleotides read TGCGCCAGCAGCCAATACGCGGGCTCCTACGAGCAGTACTTC. Translated: CASSQYAGSYEQYF.

In its sample, this clone was seen a few times. The genes are TRBV7-2 and TRBJ1-5; possibly TRBD1 for D (6 bases). Trimming stripped 2 bases from V and 6 bases from J, with 11 bases between. Germline V gene data show CDR1 as SGHTA and CDR2 as FQGNSA. The CDR3 extends over 14 amino acids. The CDR3 reads CASSLTGTGQPQHF. The CDR3 DNA reads TGTGCCAGCAGCTTAACAGGGACGGGTCAGCCCCAGCATTTT.

This clone occurred once. V and J are TRBV25-1 and TRBJ1-1; D unclear. There are 14 residues in the CDR3. Trimming took 6 bases from V and 0 from J, leaving 11 bases between them. Germline V CDR1 and CDR2: MGHDK, SYGVNS. CDR3 loop: CASSTLSMNTEAFF. As DNA, the CDR3 is TGTGCCAGCAGCACTCTCTCCATGAACACTGAAGCTTTCTTT.

The chain links TRBV7-9 to TRBJ1-1; 8 bases map to TRBD1. V lost 5 bases, J lost 5 bases, and 7 bases stayed unmatched. This CDR3 contains 14 residues. The germline V gene encodes CDR1 SEHNR and CDR2 FQNEAQ (reference sequence). CDR3 nucleotides: TGTGCCAGCAGCACACAGGGGGGGAGGACTGAAGCTTTCTTT. Translating it yields CASSTQGGRTEAFF.

V gene TRBV3-1 (or the pseudogene TRBV3-2) combines with J gene TRBJ1-3; no definite D call. V shed 10 bases and J shed 0 bases, with 7 bases lying between them. The CDR3 consists of 12 residues. CDR1 is LGHDT and CDR2 is YNNKEL in the germline V gene (reference sequence). The chain's CDR3 is CATLSSGNTIYF. The CDR3 nucleotides read TGTGCCACCCTTTCCTCTGGAAACACCATATATTTT.

The chain combines TRBV6-5 with TRBJ1-1, with TRBD1 as a possible D gene (6 bases). The V end lost 4 bases, the J end lost 1 base, and 13 bases lay between the germline ends. The germline gives CDR1 MNHEY, CDR2 SVGAGI. The CDR3 is 15 amino acids. The CDR3: CASSSMDSWNTEAFF. The DNA of the CDR3 is TGTGCCAGCAGTTCTATGGACAGTTGGAACACTGAAGCTTTCTTT.

V usage is TRBV7-8 and J usage is TRBJ1-5; possibly TRBD1 for D (6 bases). From germline, CDR1 is SGHVS and CDR2 FQNEAQ. V gave up 3 bases and J gave up 0 bases, with 9 bases separating them. This CDR3 region has 15 residues. This CDR3 reads CASSLGAVSNQPQHF. CDR3 bases: TGTGCCAGCAGCTTGGGGGCGGTTAGCAATCAGCCCCAGCATTTT.

The chain recombines TRBV5-1 with TRBJ1-1; TRBD1 agrees at 10 bases. Germline V CDR1 and CDR2: SGHRS, YFSETQ. With 1 base clipped from V and 5 bases from J, the junction kept 5 bases outside the gene matches. The length of the CDR3 is 15 residues. The CDR3, as DNA: TGCGCCAGCAGCTTGCATGGGACAGGGGAGACTGAAGCTTTCTTT. Protein sequence: CASSLHGTGETEAFF.

This chain uses TRBV7-9 with TRBJ1-1; maybe TRBD1 (5 bases). V lost 6 bases to trimming and J lost 4 bases, with 6 bases between them. The CDR3 runs 11 residues. Germline V gene sequence: CDR1 SEHNR, CDR2 FQNEAQ (reference sequence). The CDR3 region has the DNA TGTGCCAGCAGGGGGCCCACTGAAGCTTTCTTT. Protein: CASRGPTEAFF.

V is TRBV6-1 and J is TRBJ2-2; D gene unclear. There are 15 residues in the CDR3. V was trimmed by 3 bases and J by 11 bases, leaving 19 bases between them. CDR1 is MNHNS and CDR2 is SASEGT in the germline V gene. This chain's CDR3 is CASSEWSGEHVELFF. The CDR3 nucleotides are TGTGCCAGCAGTGAGTGGTCAGGCGAGCACGTTGAGCTGTTTTTT.

The gene calls are TRBV6-5 and TRBJ2-5; 7 bases are shared with TRBD2. The CDR3 covers 12 residues. In germline, CDR1 is MNHEY, CDR2 SVGAGI. J was trimmed by 5 bases and V by 8 bases; bases with no gene match: 5. The CDR3 region is CASSGGSETQYF. The CDR3 nucleotides are TGTGCCAGCTCGGGGGGTTCGGAGACCCAGTACTTC.

The V call is TRBV4-1, the J call TRBJ2-1, with 8 bases lining up with TRBD1. This CDR3 contains 19 residues. The germline V gene encodes CDR1 MGHRA and CDR2 YSYEKL. Unmatched junction bases numbered 13, after V lost 3 bases and J lost 0 bases. CDR3 DNA sequence: TGCGCCAGCAGCCACCAACAGGGGGTCACCTCTGTCTCCTACAATGAGCAGTTCTTC. Protein product: CASSHQQGVTSVSYNEQFF.

The CDR3: CASSVETGGNTIYF. The DNA of the CDR3 is TGCGCCAGCAGCGTGGAGACAGGCGGAAACACCATATATTTT. The genes are TRBV5-1 and TRBJ1-3, with D maybe TRBD1 (6 bases). The length of the CDR3 is 14 residues. In germline, CDR1 is SGHRS, CDR2 YFSETQ. The V end lost 4 bases, the J end lost 4 bases, and 12 bases lay between the germline ends.

The genes are TRBV27 and TRBJ2-3, with 9 bases aligning to TRBD2. J was trimmed by 7 bases and V by 4 bases; bases with no gene match: 9. CDR3 length: 15 residues. Germline lookup yields CDR1 MNHEY and CDR2 SMNVEV (reference sequence). This CDR3 is CASSSLAGVGNTQYF. DNA of the CDR3: TGTGCCAGCAGTTCCTTAGCGGGGGTGGGTAATACGCAGTATTTT.

The rearrangement links TRBV15 to TRBJ1-1, with 7 bases lining up with TRBD1. V lost 3 bases and J lost 2; bases outside the gene matches: 3. The CDR3 totals 14 residues. Germline values: CDR1 LNHNV, CDR2 YYDKDF (reference sequence). CDR3: CATSRDRSNTEAFF. In DNA, the CDR3 is TGTGCCACCAGCAGGGACAGGAGCAACACTGAAGCTTTCTTT.

The rearrangement joins TRBV7-8 to TRBJ2-2; TRBD1 might be the D (6 bases). Germline loops: CDR1 SGHVS, CDR2 FQNEAQ. This CDR3 region has 17 residues. With 5 bases removed from V and 3 bases from J, the gap between germline ends came to 19 bases. CDR3 sequence: CASSAWTDLQDTGELFF. CDR3 in DNA: TGTGCCAGCAGCGCGTGGACAGATCTACAGGACACCGGGGAGCTGTTTTTT.